The table lists the clone carrying this TCR beta chain with many counts. Its target is not known. Expressed TCRB transcripts were sequenced because the isolated RNA had all been reverse transcribed beforehand. Some clones are missing from TCRdb's copy, which holds only in-frame ones; the method was immunoSEQ multiplex PCR. The sample has about 210,000 clones, about 11% seen once; the top ten hold roughly 1.3%. These data are taken from a study of beta chain features in type 1 diabetes. The study's findings and limits: Insertions were fewer and deletions more numerous at VDJ junctions in type 1 diabetes patients.

With 2 bases clipped from V and 4 bases from J, the junction kept 15 bases outside the gene matches. Per the germline V gene, CDR1 is SGHTA and CDR2 is FQGNSA. This CDR3 region has 18 residues. The sequencing sample was made of central memory CD4+ T cells from blood. This receptor was identified in a man younger than 35 in good health. The chain couples TRBV7-2 to TRBJ2-5, with 8 bases that match TRBD2. The CDR3 is CASSLIAGLGSTRETQYF. DNA for the CDR3: TGTGCCAGCAGCTTAATCGCGGGACTAGGTTCTACTAGAGAGACCCAGTACTTC.